These 14 T cell receptor beta chains originate from one sample sequenced in a study of Graves' ophthalmopathy and Graves' hyperthyroidism. For repertoire sequencing, the TCR beta CDR3 regions were amplified from RNA transcripts. HTBI primers were used in a first-round RT-PCR, which preceded a second-round multiplex PCR. Using its own MiXCR run on the multiplex PCR reads, TCRdb lists one record per CDR3 protein. The table shows hundreds of thousands of distinct CDR3 sequences, with about 20% occurring only once. The sequencing input was peripheral blood. The receptors shown here come from a woman younger than 35 with stable Graves' hyperthyroidism. Some clones in this sample may be carry-over from other donors' samples.

This clonotype was detected ten times or more. The chain links TRBV20-1 to TRBJ2-1, with a possible D match to TRBD1 (5 bases). The CDR3 consists of 13 residues. Germline CDR1 and CDR2: DFQATT and SNEGSKA (reference sequence). V was cut by 5 bases and J by 3 bases, with 11 bases left in between. The CDR3 sequence is CSAFRANYNEQFF. CDR3 coding DNA: TGCAGTGCTTTCAGGGCAAACTACAATGAGCAGTTCTTC.

The sample holds many counts of this clonotype. The rearrangement links TRBV6-5 to TRBJ1-1; TRBD1 matches 9 bases. Germline lookup yields CDR1 MNHEY and CDR2 SVGAGI. V shed 2 bases, J shed 4 bases, and the junction held 8 bases outside the gene matches. The CDR3 runs to 16 residues. CDR3 protein: CASSYGTGRGGTEAFF. DNA for the CDR3: TGTGCCAGCAGTTACGGGACAGGGCGAGGGGGCACTGAAGCTTTCTTT.

This clonotype was seen many times. The chain links TRBV2 to TRBJ2-5; D remains unclear. Trimming pared 4 bases from V and 0 bases from J, leaving 9 bases between. Germline lookup yields CDR1 SNHLY and CDR2 FYNNEI. CDR3 length: 14 amino acids. The CDR3 loop is CASSASMYQETQYF. The CDR3 DNA sequence: TGTGCCAGCAGTGCATCAATGTACCAAGAGACCCAGTACTTC.

This clonotype occurred many times. This chain connects TRBV20-1 to TRBJ2-7; 8 nucleotides agree with TRBD2. This CDR3 contains 14 residues. V lost 6 bases to trimming and J lost 3 bases; unmatched junction nucleotides: 10. The germline gives CDR1 DFQATT, CDR2 SNEGSKA (reference sequence). The CDR3: CSATGLANDYEQYF. The CDR3 DNA follows: TGCAGTGCCACAGGACTAGCAAACGACTACGAGCAGTACTTC.

This clonotype was counted at least ten times. Here the CDR3 DNA reads TGTGCCAGCTCACCACTCGGACAGGAGTATGGCTACACCTTC. Translation gives CASSPLGQEYGYTF. The genes are TRBV18 and TRBJ1-2; TRBD1 matches at 7 bases. The length of the CDR3 is 14 residues. Germline V gives CDR1 KGHSH, CDR2 LQKENI. Germline trimming cut 1 base from V and 5 bases from J; bases unmatched to any gene: 4.

V usage is TRBV18 and J usage is TRBJ2-5; possibly TRBD1 or TRBD2 for D (5 bases each). CDR3 length: 14 residues. The germline V gene encodes CDR1 KGHSH and CDR2 LQKENI. V lost 3 bases and J 0 bases, leaving 8 bases between the germline ends. The CDR3 loop is CASSPPGHQETQYF. The DNA for the CDR3 is TGTGCCAGCTCACCTCCGGGACACCAAGAGACCCAGTACTTC.

This clonotype was detected ten times or more. The CDR3 region is CASSPSGGGELFF. CDR3 DNA sequence: TGTGCCAGCAGCCCCTCAGGAGGCGGGGAGCTGTTTTTT. V gene TRBV9 combines with J gene TRBJ2-2; tentatively, D is TRBD2 (5 bases). The CDR3 length is 13 residues. V was clipped by 4 bases and J by 7 bases, with 11 bases between them. Germline V lookup: CDR1 SGDLS, CDR2 YYNGEE.

This chain joins TRBV12-3 or TRBV12-4 and TRBJ2-2; possibly TRBD1 for D (5 bases). The CDR3 is 14 amino acids. Trimming left V 6 bases short and J 4 bases short, with 12 bases between. The CDR3 region is CASSPLGVTGELFF. The CDR3 region has the DNA TGTGCCAGCAGCCCCCTAGGGGTCACCGGGGAGCTGTTTTTT.

The chain recombines TRBV2 with TRBJ1-5, with a possible D match to TRBD1 (5 bases). The length of the CDR3 is 14 residues. CDR1 and CDR2 (germline): SNHLY, FYNNEI. The ends were cut back, 7 bases at V and 3 bases at J, with 13 bases in the middle. CDR3 amino acids: CASTSQGNNQPQHF. The DNA of the CDR3 is TGTGCCAGCACGTCCCAGGGTAACAATCAGCCCCAGCATTTT. The entire variable domain, with the rest obtained from reference TRBV2 and TRBJ1-5, is as follows: EPEVTQTPSHQVTQMGQEVILRCVPISNHLYFYWYRQILGQKVEFLVSFYNNEISEKSEIFDDQFSVERPDGSNFTLKIRSTKLEDSAMYFCASTSQGNNQPQHFGDGTRLSIL.

This clonotype was counted ten times or more. This sequence joins TRBV28 and TRBJ2-5; perhaps TRBD1 as D (5 bases). The length of the CDR3 is 16 residues. V lost 2 bases and J 4 bases, leaving 17 bases between the germline ends. The germline gives CDR1 MDHEN, CDR2 SYDVKM. The CDR3 is CASSLVVFSQGETQYF. In nucleotides, the CDR3 is TGTGCCAGCAGTTTAGTCGTGTTCTCCCAGGGAGAGACCCAGTACTTC.

This clonotype was detected ten times or more. The chain employs TRBV6-1 and TRBJ2-5; D uncertain. This CDR3 contains 13 residues. The V gene's germline CDR1 is MNHNS and CDR2 SASEGT. V was trimmed by 6 bases and J by 5 bases, leaving 13 bases between them. This CDR3 reads CASRLGSVETQYF. The CDR3 coding sequence is TGTGCCAGCAGACTGGGCAGCGTGGAGACCCAGTACTTC.

The V call is TRBV6-1, the J call TRBJ2-2; D might be TRBD2 (6 bases). The CDR3 has 15 residues. Germline V gives CDR1 MNHNS, CDR2 SASEGT. Deletions cut 4 bases from V and 1 base from J, with 10 bases between. The CDR3 here is CASSAIAVNTGELFF. CDR3 DNA sequence: TGTGCCAGCAGTGCGATAGCGGTGAACACCGGGGAGCTGTTTTTT.

V usage is TRBV30 and J usage is TRBJ1-1; the D gene is possibly TRBD1 (5 bases). Trimming removed 2 bases at V and 3 bases at J, with 13 bases between. Per germline, CDR1 GTSNPN and CDR2 SVGIG (reference sequence). This CDR3 has 14 residues. The CDR3 here is CAWSLTGLDTEAFF. CDR3 coding DNA: TGTGCCTGGAGTCTTACAGGCCTCGACACTGAAGCTTTCTTT.

This clonotype was detected many times. The chain couples TRBV11-2 to TRBJ1-1; no firm D call. The germline CDR1 and CDR2 sequences are SGHAT and FQNNGV. This CDR3 has 12 residues. Trimming shortened V by 0 bases and J by 8 bases, and 7 bases separated the two germline ends. The CDR3 spells CASSLDLGEAFF. The CDR3 DNA reads as TGTGCCAGCAGCTTAGATTTAGGAGAAGCTTTCTTT.